These 7 T cell receptor beta chains were sequenced from one sample in a study of T cells in localized non-small cell lung cancer. The method was immunoSEQ multiplex PCR; TCRdb's version includes in-frame clones alone and lacks a portion of them. In the table there are nearly 4,500 clones, around a third of which are singletons. Sequencing was performed on lung tumor tissue, taken before any cancer treatment. These receptors originate from a man aged 35-75 years with stage II squamous cell lung carcinoma.

This clone occurred a few times. CDR3 in amino acids: CASSLVEPDSPLHF. The DNA of the CDR3 is TGCGCCAGCAGCTTGGTTGAGCCCGACTCACCCCTCCACTTT. The V gene is TRBV5-1, the J gene TRBJ1-6; no definite D call. Per germline, CDR1 SGHRS and CDR2 YFSETQ. Trimming shortened V by 0 bases and J by 10 bases, and 11 bases separated the two germline ends. The CDR3 contains 14 residues. The whole variable domain, remainder taken from reference TRBV5-1 and TRBJ1-6, is KAGVTQTPRYLIKTRGQQVTLSCSPISGHRSVSWYQQTPGQGLQFLFEYFSETQRNKGNFPGRFSGRQFSNSRSEMNVSTLELGDSALYLCASSLVEPDSPLHFGNGTRLTVT.

Sample share makes this clone medium-sized. This chain uses TRBV11-3 with TRBJ1-4; the D gene is possibly TRBD1 (5 bases). Trimming left V 1 base short and J 7 bases short, with 16 bases between. Looked up from germline, CDR1 is SGHNT and CDR2 is YENEEA. The CDR3 sequence is 16 residues long. This CDR3 reads CASSLGNRWSSEKLFF. The CDR3 coding sequence is TGTGCCAGCAGCTTAGGGAACAGGTGGAGTAGTGAAAAACTGTTTTTT.

This clone was seen a few times. The CDR3 protein is CASSELYGYTF. CDR3 coding DNA: TGTGCCAGCAGTGAACTCTATGGCTACACCTTC. The chain links TRBV6-7 to TRBJ1-2, with D unclear. TRBV6-7 is an ORF, and what it does is uncertain. V dropped 5 bases and J dropped 4 bases, with 5 bases sitting between them. This CDR3 region has 11 residues.

This clone was detected only a few times. The chain is built from TRBV19 and TRBJ2-1; 11 positions match TRBD2. The germline V gene encodes CDR1 LNHDA and CDR2 SQIVND (reference sequence). The CDR3 contains 18 residues. The junction had 18 bases not matched to a gene; V was cut back by 7 bases and J by 7 bases. CDR3 in DNA: TGTGCCAGTAAGTCCGGGCTAGCGGGAGGCCAAATAAGGAATGAGCAGTTCTTC. Translated, it gives CASKSGLAGGQIRNEQFF.

Sample share makes this clone medium-sized. V is TRBV6-8 and J is TRBJ2-7; 8 nucleotides agree with TRBD2. The germline V gene encodes CDR1 MNHGY and CDR2 SAAAGT. There are 13 residues in the CDR3. V lost 10 bases to trimming and J lost 1 base; unmatched junction nucleotides: 6. As DNA, the CDR3 is TGTGCCACAGTAGCGGGGCCATCCTACGAGCAGTACTTC. Encoded protein: CATVAGPSYEQYF.

V gene TRBV14 combines with J gene TRBJ2-7, with TRBD2 as a possible D gene (6 bases). The germline gives CDR1 SGHDN, CDR2 FVKESK. The CDR3 runs to 14 residues. The V and J ends lost 0 bases and 7 bases respectively, with 13 bases between them. The chain's CDR3 is CASSQDSTRREQYF. DNA for the CDR3: TGTGCCAGCAGCCAAGATTCGACTAGGCGGGAGCAGTACTTC.

V gene TRBV12-5 combines with J gene TRBJ1-5, with 7 bases fitting TRBD1. Germline V gene lookup returns CDR1 LGHNT and CDR2 FRNRAP. This CDR3 has 16 amino acids. The trim removed 1 base at V and 2 bases at J, leaving 5 bases unmatched. DNA of the CDR3: TGTGCTAGTGGTTTGGGGACAGGCGGTGGCAATCAGCCCCAGCATTTT. Protein: CASGLGTGGGNQPQHF.